These 19 T cell receptor beta chains came from one sample sequenced in a study of tumor T cells in aggressive B-cell lymphoma. Using immunoSEQ multiplex PCR, the repertoire was profiled, and TCRdb retains in-frame clones only, with some absent. Here the sample spans roughly 10,000 clones, around 90% being singletons. Material for sequencing was tumor tissue. The receptors stem from an adult with diffuse large B cell lymphoma.

The gene calls are TRBV9 and TRBJ2-3; 9 nucleotides agree with TRBD2. The CDR3 sequence is 19 residues long. With V trimmed by 3 bases and J by 1 base, 15 bases remained unmatched. Looked up from germline, CDR1 is SGDLS and CDR2 is YYNGEE. Here the CDR3 reads CASSAHSGSGSVGTDTQYF. CDR3 DNA sequence: TGTGCCAGCAGCGCCCATAGCGGGAGTGGTTCCGTAGGCACAGATACGCAGTATTTT.

This chain connects TRBV9 to TRBJ1-2; no reliable D call. The CDR3 extends over 15 amino acids. The germline V gene has CDR1 SGDLS and CDR2 YYNGEE. V lost 0 bases to trimming and J lost 8 bases, with 17 bases between them. The CDR3 nucleotides read TGTGCCAGCAGCGTAGAAGGGAGAGGGTTAGAAGGCTACACCTTC. Residues: CASSVEGRGLEGYTF.

Only one count was recorded for this clone. The chain couples TRBV30 to TRBJ2-7; a weak D match, TRBD1 (6 bases). The germline V gene has CDR1 GTSNPN and CDR2 SVGIG (reference sequence). V was trimmed by 0 bases and J by 9 bases, leaving 18 bases between them. The CDR3 is 14 residues long. The CDR3 reads CAWSVRWGPPVQYF. The CDR3 coding sequence is TGTGCCTGGAGTGTACGGTGGGGGCCCCCCGTGCAGTACTTC.

CDR3 sequence reads: CASSEARGTSGTGELFF. CDR3 nucleotides: TGTGCCAGCAGTGAAGCGAGGGGGACTAGCGGCACCGGGGAGCTGTTTTTT. This rearrangement joins TRBV6-1 to TRBJ2-2; 11 bases agree with TRBD2. This CDR3 is 17 amino acids long. Trimming removed 0 bases from V and 4 bases from J; junction bases left unmatched: 4. CDR1 MNHNS and CDR2 SASEGT come from the germline V gene.

The rearrangement joins TRBV6-5 to TRBJ2-7, with 10 bases aligning to TRBD2. CDR1 and CDR2 from the germline V gene are MNHEY and SVGAGI. The CDR3 sequence is 15 residues long. V dropped 5 bases and J dropped 4; count of bases not matched to a gene: 8. The CDR3 sequence is CASSQPGLAPYEQYF. CDR3 DNA sequence: TGTGCCAGCAGTCAACCGGGACTAGCGCCTTACGAGCAGTACTTC.

The chain carries TRBV7-8 and TRBJ1-1; possible D gene TRBD1, 5 bases. The V gene's germline CDR1 is SGHVS and CDR2 FQNEAQ. This CDR3 is 13 amino acids long. Trimming removed 1 base from V and 8 bases from J, with 11 bases in between. In DNA form, the CDR3 reads TGTGCCAGCAGCTTAGTTCCCCGGACAGAAGCTTTCTTT. Its protein is CASSLVPRTEAFF.

This chain links TRBV5-1 with TRBJ2-7; perhaps TRBD2 as D (6 bases). Trimming shortened V by 1 base and J by 2 bases, and 13 bases separated the two germline ends. CDR3 length equals 15 residues. Germline V gene sequence: CDR1 SGHRS, CDR2 YFSETQ. CDR3 loop: CASSLLFGGTYEQYF. The CDR3 nucleotides are TGCGCCAGCAGCTTGTTATTCGGGGGAACCTACGAGCAGTACTTC.

The chain is built from TRBV16 and TRBJ1-4; a possible D gene is TRBD1 (6 bases). The CDR3 has 15 amino acids. CDR1 and CDR2 from the germline V gene are KGHSY and FQNENV. V lost 1 base and J 4 bases, leaving 10 bases between the germline ends. CDR3 in amino acids: CASSQYDRFNEKLFF. The DNA for the CDR3 is TGTGCCAGCAGCCAATACGACAGGTTTAATGAAAAACTGTTTTTT. Using reference TRBV16 and TRBJ1-4 for the parts outside the CDR3, the full variable domain is GEEVAQTPKHLVRGEGQKAKLYCAPIKGHSYVFWYQQVLKNEFKFLISFQNENVFDETGMPKERFSAKCLPNSPCSLEIQATKLEDSAVYFCASSQYDRFNEKLFFGSGTQLSVL.

This chain connects TRBV7-9 to TRBJ2-2; TRBD2 matches at 14 bases. Germline loops: CDR1 SEHNR, CDR2 FQNEAQ (reference sequence). Unmatched junction bases numbered 5, after V lost 6 bases and J lost 5 bases. This CDR3 is 16 amino acids long. The CDR3 reads CASSGTSGSGTGELFF. As DNA, the CDR3 is TGTGCCAGCAGTGGGACTAGCGGGAGTGGGACCGGGGAGCTGTTTTTT.

The gene calls are TRBV5-1 and TRBJ2-1, with 7 bases aligning to TRBD2. Germline V lookup: CDR1 SGHRS, CDR2 YFSETQ. J lost 2 bases, V lost 9 bases, and 11 bases had no gene match. The CDR3 is 15 residues long. CDR3: CATQIGGGTYNEQFF. The CDR3 DNA is TGCGCCACCCAAATTGGGGGGGGGACCTACAATGAGCAGTTCTTC.

The CDR3 is CASSYVQITGELFF. The CDR3 nucleotides read TGTGCCAGCAGTTACGTGCAGATCACCGGGGAGCTGTTTTTT. The chain links TRBV6-5 to TRBJ2-2, with D uncertain. With 2 bases removed from V and 4 bases from J, the gap between germline ends came to 8 bases. Looked up from germline, CDR1 is MNHEY and CDR2 is SVGAGI. The CDR3 contains 14 residues.

This chain links TRBV7-9 with TRBJ2-3, with D possibly being TRBD1 (5 bases). The CDR3 totals 13 residues. The V end was cut by 6 bases, the J end by 3 bases, with 10 bases between. The germline CDR1 and CDR2 sequences are SEHNR and FQNEAQ (reference sequence). The CDR3 is CASRAQGTDTQYF. CDR3 in DNA: TGTGCCAGCAGGGCGCAGGGTACAGATACGCAGTATTTT.

This clone occurred once. The chain recombines TRBV5-1 with TRBJ2-7; TRBD1 aligns across 9 bases. After removal of 7 bases from V and 3 bases from J, the junction contained 11 bases not matched to a gene. This CDR3 is built from 15 residues. Looked up from germline, CDR1 is SGHRS and CDR2 is YFSETQ. CDR3 sequence (DNA): TGCGCCAGCCAATCCCTTCCGGGACAGGGCTACGAGCAGTACTTC. Translation gives CASQSLPGQGYEQYF.

V and J are TRBV19 and TRBJ2-7; 7 bases are shared with TRBD2. The ends lost 3 bases at V and 6 bases at J; junction bases unmatched: 2. This CDR3 comprises 12 residues. CDR1 is LNHDA and CDR2 is SQIVND in the germline V gene (reference sequence). The CDR3 DNA follows: TGTGCCAGTAGTATGAGGGAGGGCGAGCAGTACTTC. Encoded protein: CASSMREGEQYF. Variable domain in full (rest from reference TRBV19 and TRBJ2-7): DGGITQSPKYLFRKEGQNVTLSCEQNLNHDAMYWYRQDPGQGLRLIYYSQIVNDFQKGDIAEGYSVSREKKESFPLTVTSAQKNPTAFYLCASSMREGEQYFGPGTRLTVT.

This clone was seen more than once but under ten times. Other DNA sequences of this sample code for an identical CDR3. The chain joins TRBV4-1 to TRBJ2-7; 9 bases align to TRBD1. The CDR3 is 16 residues long. Per the germline V gene, CDR1 is MGHRA and CDR2 is YSYEKL. V trimming: 4 bases; J trimming: 0 bases; junction bases outside the gene matches: 7. The chain's CDR3 is CASSRGPGQGSYEQYF. DNA of the CDR3: TGCGCCAGCAGCCGAGGACCGGGACAGGGCTCCTACGAGCAGTACTTC.

This sequence joins TRBV7-2 and TRBJ2-7; 7 bases map to TRBD2. The CDR3 length is 15 residues. Germline CDR1 SGHTA, CDR2 FQGNSA. V shed 1 base and J 0 bases; nucleotides not matched to a gene: 3. For the CDR3, the DNA is TGTGCCAGCAGCTTAGTTGGCGGGAGCTCCTACGAGCAGTACTTC. This gives the protein CASSLVGGSSYEQYF.

The chain couples TRBV2 to TRBJ1-5; D ambiguous. The V gene lost 6 bases and the J gene lost 4 bases, with 10 bases spanning the gap. CDR3 length: 13 residues. Germline CDR1 and CDR2: SNHLY and FYNNEI. The CDR3 DNA reads as TGTGCCAGCAGCCGGACTGCAAATCAGCCCCAGCATTTT. Protein product: CASSRTANQPQHF.

The genes are TRBV19 and TRBJ2-1, with 7 bases aligning to TRBD2. Trimming at V came to 10 bases and at J to 1 base, leaving 7 bases not matched to a gene. This CDR3 region has 14 residues. From germline, CDR1 is LNHDA and CDR2 SQIVND (reference sequence). The CDR3 coding sequence is TGTGCCACCGTAGCGGGCTCTTCCTACAATGAGCAGTTCTTC. Its translation is CATVAGSSYNEQFF.

This clone was observed a handful of times. The chain combines TRBV18 with TRBJ1-2; D is undetermined. In germline, CDR1 is KGHSH, CDR2 LQKENI. This CDR3 is 11 amino acids long. V lost 5 bases and J lost 2, with 3 bases in between. CDR3 DNA sequence: TGTGCCAGCTCAGCGAACTATGGCTACACCTTC. Protein sequence: CASSANYGYTF.